The entry below gives a single T cell receptor (beta chain) sequence along with its context. The data belong to a study of T cell changes during pregnancy in multiple sclerosis. TCRdb keeps only in-frame clones here, not all; method: immunoSEQ multiplex PCR. The sample includes 90,000 to 120,000 clones, under 95% of them seen just once. Trimming stripped 7 bases from V and 0 bases from J, with 10 bases between. CDR1 is MNHEY and CDR2 is SMNVEV in the germline V gene (reference sequence). The CDR3 has 15 residues. The receptor's source is a female donor in good health, enrolled as a control in a pregnancy study. The chain uses TRBV27 and TRBJ1-6; D is unclear. Source: peripheral blood, taken in the third trimester of pregnancy. For the CDR3, the DNA is TGTGCCAGCACAGGCTTTTCCTCCTATAATTCACCCCTCCACTTT. It yields the protein CASTGFSSYNSPLHF.